A few counts support the clone carrying this T cell receptor beta chain. The antigen remains unidentified. The data were produced by immunoSEQ multiplex PCR, yet TCRdb's version contains in-frame clones alone and is incomplete. Here the sample spans about 48,000 clones, roughly 91% being singletons. The source of the sample is a study of OX40 agonist ivuxolimab in advanced cancers. Study-wide results and limits: CD8+ T cells (on average) carried more expanded clones than CD4+ T cells.

Looked up from germline, CDR1 is LNHDA and CDR2 is SQIVND (reference sequence). CDR3 length: 14 amino acids. The V segment lost 2 bases and the J segment 5 bases; nucleotides outside the gene matches: 1. The chain combines TRBV19 with TRBJ2-1; 9 bases align to TRBD1. This clonotype was sampled from an adult with an advanced solid tumor such as melanoma, head and neck, liver or kidney cancer. The source was CD4+ or CD8+ T cells sorted from blood, collected in a trial of the OX40 agonist ivuxolimab. The CDR3 coding sequence is TGTGCCAGTAGTATATGGACAGGGGACAATGAGCAGTTCTTC. It yields the protein CASSIWTGDNEQFF. Variable domain in full (rest from reference TRBV19 and TRBJ2-1): DGGITQSPKYLFRKEGQNVTLSCEQNLNHDAMYWYRQDPGQGLRLIYYSQIVNDFQKGDIAEGYSVSREKKESFPLTVTSAQKNPTAFYLCASSIWTGDNEQFFGPGTRLTVL.